The 31 T cell receptor beta chains below all came from one sample that was sequenced in a study of T-cell memory formation after mild COVID-19. MiXCR was run by TCRdb on the 5' RACE reads, yielding one entry per CDR3 protein. The sample holds some 130,000 distinct CDR3 sequences, over 15% seen once. Specimen: PBMCs or a T cell subset sorted from them (not recorded which). These receptors originate from a man younger than 30 who had mild COVID-19 (a few samples of this study predate the infection). Cell type and time point are not known.

The chain has TRBV20-1 and TRBJ2-2, with D possibly being TRBD1 (5 bases). The germline CDR1 and CDR2 sequences are DFQATT and SNEGSKA (reference sequence). Between the trimmed V and J ends, which lost 6 bases and 2 bases, there was a span of 10 bases. This CDR3 spans 13 amino acids. The CDR3 coding sequence is TGCAGTGCATCGGACACAAACACCGGGGAGCTGTTTTTT. This translates into CSASDTNTGELFF.

This clonotype was picked up a small number of times. The V gene is TRBV10-3, the J gene TRBJ2-1; TRBD2 matches 14 bases. The CDR3 totals 16 residues. Germline-derived CDR1 and CDR2 are ENHRY and SYGVKD. V dropped 2 bases and J dropped 8; count of bases not matched to a gene: 5. For the CDR3, the DNA is TGTGCCATCAGTGAGGGACTAGCGGGGGGCCTCGATGAGCAGTTCTTC. As protein: CAISEGLAGGLDEQFF.

This clonotype was seen a handful of times. The chain uses TRBV6-2 or TRBV6-3 and TRBJ2-7; D perhaps matches TRBD2 (6 bases). V was cut by 6 bases and J by 3 bases, with 12 bases left in between. The germline gives CDR1 MNHEY, CDR2 SVGEGT. The CDR3 spans 13 residues. The CDR3 nucleotides are TGTGCCAGCAGCCGGGGAGGAGTCTACGAGCAGTACGTC. Its protein is CASSRGGVYEQYV.

The V and J genes are TRBV11-1 and TRBJ2-6; a possible D gene is TRBD1 (5 bases). Deletions cut 3 bases from V and 2 bases from J, with 8 bases between. The CDR3 runs 15 residues. Germline loops: CDR1 SGHAT, CDR2 FQDESV (reference sequence). CDR3 DNA sequence: TGTGCCAGCAGCTTCAGCAGGGCTGGGGCCAACGTCCTGACTTTC. Its translation is CASSFSRAGANVLTF. Full variable domain (missing parts from reference TRBV11-1 and TRBJ2-6): EAEVAQSPRYKITEKSQAVAFWCDPISGHATLYWYRQILGQGPELLVQFQDESVVDDSQLPKDRFSAERLKGVDSTLKIQPAELGDSAMYLCASSFSRAGANVLTFGAGSRLTVL.

The chain carries TRBV27 and TRBJ2-5; the D gene is possibly TRBD1 (7 bases). The CDR3 runs to 13 residues. Germline CDR1 and CDR2: MNHEY and SMNVEV (reference sequence). The V and J ends lost 0 bases and 7 bases respectively, with 9 bases between them. CDR3 region: CASSLSEGATQYF. CDR3 nucleotide sequence: TGTGCCAGCAGTTTATCGGAGGGGGCGACCCAGTACTTC.

This clonotype has a handful of counts. The V and J genes are TRBV7-9 and TRBJ2-2; TRBD1 matches at 7 bases. Germline V CDR1 and CDR2: SEHNR, FQNEAQ (reference sequence). V shed 5 bases and J 1 base; nucleotides not matched to a gene: 4. The CDR3 totals 15 residues. The CDR3 sequence is CASSLRDRNTGELFF. Written as DNA, the CDR3 is TGTGCCAGCAGCCTCCGGGACAGGAACACCGGGGAGCTGTTTTTT. The entire variable domain, with the rest obtained from reference TRBV7-9 and TRBJ2-2, is as follows: DTGVSQNPRHKITKRGQNVTFRCDPISEHNRLYWYRQTLGQGPEFLTYFQNEAQLEKSRLLSDRFSAERPKGSFSTLEIQRTEQGDSAMYLCASSLRDRNTGELFFGEGSRLTVL.

This clonotype was detected only a few times. The J gene is TRBJ2-3, the V gene TRBV5-6; 8 nucleotides agree with TRBD2. The CDR3 has 16 amino acids. Germline CDR1 and CDR2: SGHDT and YYEEEE. The J segment lost 1 base and the V segment lost 1 base, leaving 5 bases of the junction unmatched. CDR3 DNA sequence: TGTGCCAGCAGCTTGCGGGGGGGCGAGGGCACAGATACGCAGTATTTT. This translates into CASSLRGGEGTDTQYF.

This clonotype was counted only a few times. This chain links TRBV10-1 with TRBJ2-3; TRBD2 matches at 10 bases. This CDR3 contains 14 residues. CDR1 and CDR2 (germline): WNHNN, SYGVQD (reference sequence). V dropped 8 bases and J dropped 3; count of bases not matched to a gene: 5. The CDR3: CASGAGGRTDTQYF. DNA for the CDR3: TGCGCCAGCGGAGCGGGGGGGCGTACAGATACGCAGTATTTT.

The V call is TRBV5-1, the J call TRBJ2-1, with a tentative D call TRBD2 (7 bases). CDR3 length equals 17 residues. Germline V gene lookup returns CDR1 SGHRS and CDR2 YFSETQ. With 1 base removed from V and 9 bases from J, the gap between germline ends came to 23 bases. The CDR3: CASSLPPLAGAEGEQFF. The CDR3 nucleotides are TGCGCCAGCAGCTTGCCTCCTCTGGCGGGGGCGGAAGGTGAGCAGTTCTTC.

The count of this clonotype is one. The J gene is TRBJ2-3, the V gene TRBV5-1; D perhaps matches TRBD2 (5 bases). The CDR3 has 14 residues. The V gene lost 3 bases and the J gene lost 6 bases, with 14 bases spanning the gap. The germline V gene encodes CDR1 SGHRS and CDR2 YFSETQ. The CDR3 bases are TGCGCCAGCAGCTCCCTCGGGGTTCGGGATACGCAGTATTTT. Its translation is CASSSLGVRDTQYF.

The chain uses TRBV29-1 and TRBJ2-5, with D unclear. The V gene's germline CDR1 is SQVTM and CDR2 ANQGSEA. The ends were cut back, 1 base at V and 9 bases at J, with 18 bases in the middle. The CDR3 spans 14 residues. As DNA, the CDR3 is TGCAGCGTTGAAGGATTAGGCAGCTCTAGGGCCCAGTACTTC. Its protein is CSVEGLGSSRAQYF.

The rearrangement links TRBV7-3 to TRBJ2-1; D is undetermined. Deletions cut 0 bases from V and 3 bases from J, with 9 bases between. Germline V gives CDR1 SGHTA, CDR2 FQGTGA. The CDR3 spans 15 residues. CDR3 sequence reads: CASSLTRSSYNEQFF. CDR3 in DNA: TGTGCCAGCAGCTTAACCCGTAGCAGCTACAATGAGCAGTTCTTC.

V gene TRBV6-2 or TRBV6-3 combines with J gene TRBJ2-2; 7 positions match TRBD1. Germline assignment: CDR1 MNHEY and CDR2 SVGEGT. V trimming: 6 bases; J trimming: 5 bases; junction bases outside the gene matches: 3. This CDR3 contains 13 residues. The CDR3 region has the DNA TGTGCCAGCAGCTACAGGGGAACCGGGGAGCTGTTTTTT. Translating it yields CASSYRGTGELFF.

This clonotype was seen more than once but under ten times. The rearrangement joins TRBV6-2 or TRBV6-3 to TRBJ1-5, with D maybe TRBD1 (6 bases). Trimming left V 6 bases short and J 11 bases short, with 20 bases between. The CDR3 has 14 residues. Germline V CDR1 and CDR2: MNHEY, SVGEGT. The CDR3 DNA follows: TGTGCCAGCAGCACCTCCCCGCAGGGGAGCACCCAGCATTTT. Translating gives CASSTSPQGSTQHF.

The rearrangement links TRBV20-1 to TRBJ1-2; D might be TRBD1 (5 bases). The CDR3 has 12 amino acids. Germline V gene data show CDR1 as DFQATT and CDR2 as SNEGSKA (reference sequence). V was pared by 3 bases and J by 8 bases, with 13 bases between. CDR3: CSARGGGYGYTF. For the CDR3, the DNA is TGCAGTGCTAGGGGGGGAGGATACGGCTACACCTTC.

This clonotype was seen more than once but under ten times. The gene calls are TRBV24-1 and TRBJ2-1; 9 bases line up with TRBD1. In germline, CDR1 is KGHDR, CDR2 SFDVKD. This CDR3 region has 17 residues. V shed 2 bases and J 2 bases; nucleotides not matched to a gene: 6. The CDR3 DNA reads TGTGCCACCAGTGATTCCCCGGGACAGGGCACCTACAATGAGCAGTTCTTC. This translates into CATSDSPGQGTYNEQFF.

In this sample, this clonotype turned up many times. J is TRBJ2-1 and V is TRBV7-2, with TRBD2 matching 7 bases. The trim removed 3 bases at V and 9 bases at J, leaving 8 bases unmatched. Germline V gives CDR1 SGHTA, CDR2 FQGNSA. This CDR3 region has 14 residues. Here the CDR3 reads CASSLPAGRGEQFF. CDR3 DNA: TGTGCCAGCAGCTTGCCCGCAGGGAGGGGTGAGCAGTTCTTC.

The chain has TRBV6-5 and TRBJ1-2, with 11 bases matching TRBD1. Germline values: CDR1 MNHEY, CDR2 SVGAGI. V lost 3 bases to trimming and J lost 4 bases; unmatched junction nucleotides: 7. The CDR3 is made up of 16 amino acids. DNA of the CDR3: TGTGCCAGCAGTTATTCGGGACAGGGGGTAGGCTATGGCTACACCTTC. As protein: CASSYSGQGVGYGYTF.

The V call is TRBV10-3, the J call TRBJ1-2, with a possible D match to TRBD1 (5 bases). The V end lost 0 bases, the J end lost 8 bases, and 16 bases lay between the germline ends. CDR1 and CDR2 from the germline V gene are ENHRY and SYGVKD. This CDR3 has 15 amino acids. As DNA, the CDR3 is TGTGCCATCAGTGAGTCACCCGGGGCTTTGGAGGGCTACACCTTC. Its protein is CAISESPGALEGYTF.

This clonotype was observed a handful of times. The V call is TRBV7-3, the J call TRBJ2-1, with a possible D match to TRBD2 (5 bases). Trimming cost V 5 bases and J 9 bases, with 8 bases left between them. CDR1 and CDR2 (germline): SGHTA, FQGTGA. CDR3 length equals 11 residues. Written as DNA, the CDR3 is TGTGCCAGCAGCCGAGGGCCTGAGCAGTTCTTC. This codes for CASSRGPEQFF.

This clonotype appeared a few times. The chain links TRBV1 to TRBJ2-1; TRBD1, as called in the table, went unchecked against the DNA. TRBV1 is a pseudogene. The CDR3 runs 16 residues. CDR3 region: CTSSRAPPSRVHEQFF. The CDR3 region has the DNA TGCACCAGCAGCCGAGCCCCGCCGAGCAGGGTCCATGAGCAGTTCTTC.

The chain links TRBV7-2 to TRBJ2-1; D assignment may be TRBD1 or TRBD2 (5 bases each). V was cut by 3 bases and J by 9 bases, with 12 bases left in between. Germline lookup yields CDR1 SGHTA and CDR2 FQGNSA. This CDR3 contains 13 residues. The DNA of the CDR3 is TGTGCCAGCAGCTTCTCGGGGCCCACTGAGCAGTTCTTC. It encodes CASSFSGPTEQFF.

The sample holds a few counts of this clonotype. The chain recombines TRBV6-2 or TRBV6-3 with TRBJ2-7; 10 bases line up with TRBD2. With 3 bases clipped from V and 7 bases from J, the junction kept 15 bases outside the gene matches. The germline V gene encodes CDR1 MNHEY and CDR2 SVGEGT. This CDR3 contains 17 residues. The CDR3 loop is CASSYRQRGGPTCEQYV. The CDR3 DNA reads TGTGCCAGCAGTTATCGACAGCGGGGGGGTCCTACGTGTGAGCAGTACGTC.

V gene TRBV5-1 combines with J gene TRBJ2-6; tentatively, D is TRBD1 or TRBD2 (5 bases each). Germline lookup yields CDR1 SGHRS and CDR2 YFSETQ. The CDR3 runs 16 residues. V was trimmed by 4 bases and J by 0 bases, leaving 11 bases between them. This CDR3 is CASSGGRASGANVLTF. The CDR3 nucleotides read TGCGCCAGCAGCGGGGGACGGGCCTCTGGGGCCAACGTCCTGACTTTC.

The genes are TRBV12-3 or TRBV12-4 and TRBJ2-3; 7 bases are a match to TRBD1. The CDR3 has 12 residues. Trimming took 6 bases from V and 6 from J; bases not matched to a gene: 3. CDR3 region: CASRAQGDTQYF. The CDR3 region has the DNA TGTGCCAGCAGGGCACAGGGGGATACGCAGTATTTT.

J is TRBJ1-2 and V is TRBV4-3, with 10 bases fitting TRBD1. This CDR3 contains 15 residues. Unmatched junction bases numbered 4, after V lost 1 base and J lost 5 bases. The germline V gene has CDR1 LGHNA and CDR2 YSLEER. CDR3 protein: CASSQGGTGAYGYTF. The CDR3 nucleotides are TGCGCCAGCAGCCAAGGGGGGACAGGGGCGTATGGCTACACCTTC.

This clonotype was detected only a few times. The chain uses TRBV6-4 and TRBJ2-6; no reliable D call. V dropped 6 bases and J dropped 0 bases, with 6 bases sitting between them. CDR1 is MRHNA and CDR2 is SNTAGT in the germline V gene. The CDR3 spans 14 residues. The chain's CDR3 is CASRDDSGANVLTF. In DNA, the CDR3 is TGTGCCAGCAGAGACGACTCTGGGGCCAACGTCCTGACTTTC.

There are a few counts of this clonotype. The chain carries TRBV4-2 and TRBJ1-4, with 8 positions matching TRBD1. Germline V gene data show CDR1 as LGHNA and CDR2 as YNFKEQ. The CDR3 consists of 15 residues. The V gene end was trimmed by 4 bases and the J gene end by 5 bases; junction bases not matched to a gene: 6. CDR3 protein: CASSLQQGENEKLFF. CDR3 DNA sequence: TGTGCCAGCAGCCTACAACAGGGGGAGAATGAAAAACTGTTTTTT.

The V and J genes are TRBV12-3 or TRBV12-4 and TRBJ1-2; 9 nucleotides match TRBD1. The CDR3 has 14 amino acids. J gave up 8 bases and V 4 bases, and 8 bases lay outside the gene matches. CDR3 in amino acids: CASSSGDRERGYTF. As DNA, the CDR3 is TGTGCCAGCAGTTCCGGGGACAGGGAAAGAGGCTACACCTTC.

This clonotype was detected ten times or more. This chain joins TRBV4-1 and TRBJ2-3; TRBD2 matches at 10 bases. The CDR3 extends over 16 amino acids. Germline assignment: CDR1 MGHRA and CDR2 YSYEKL. J lost 1 base, V lost 4 bases, and 5 bases had no gene match. The CDR3 DNA reads as TGCGCCAGCAGCCGGCTAGCGGGGGAACGCACAGATACGCAGTATTTT. Encoded protein: CASSRLAGERTDTQYF.

The gene calls are TRBV7-2 and TRBJ1-5; TRBD1 is a possible D gene (5 bases). The CDR3 sequence is 13 residues long. The V end was cut by 4 bases, the J end by 5 bases, with 9 bases between. Germline V CDR1 and CDR2: SGHTA, FQGNSA. The DNA for the CDR3 is TGTGCCAGCAGCTACGGGGGGGATCAGCCCCAGCATTTT. It yields the protein CASSYGGDQPQHF. Supplemented by reference TRBV7-2 and TRBJ1-5, the full variable domain reads GAGVSQSPSNKVTEKGKDVELRCDPISGHTALYWYRQSLGQGLEFLIYFQGNSAPDKSGLPSDRFSAERTGGSVSTLTIQRTQQEDSAVYLCASSYGGDQPQHFGDGTRLSIL.